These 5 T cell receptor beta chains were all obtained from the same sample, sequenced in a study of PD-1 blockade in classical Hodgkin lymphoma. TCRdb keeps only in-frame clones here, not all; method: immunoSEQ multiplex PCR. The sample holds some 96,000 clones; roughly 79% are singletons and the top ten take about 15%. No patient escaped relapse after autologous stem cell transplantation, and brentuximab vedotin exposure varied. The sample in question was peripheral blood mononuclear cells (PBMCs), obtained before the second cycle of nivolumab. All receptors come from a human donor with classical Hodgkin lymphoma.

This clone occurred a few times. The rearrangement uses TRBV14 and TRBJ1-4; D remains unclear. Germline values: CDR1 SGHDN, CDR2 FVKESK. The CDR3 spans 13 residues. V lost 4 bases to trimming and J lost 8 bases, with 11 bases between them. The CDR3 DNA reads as TGTGCCAGCAGCCCAAGACTTGGAGAAAAACTGTTTTTT. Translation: CASSPRLGEKLFF.

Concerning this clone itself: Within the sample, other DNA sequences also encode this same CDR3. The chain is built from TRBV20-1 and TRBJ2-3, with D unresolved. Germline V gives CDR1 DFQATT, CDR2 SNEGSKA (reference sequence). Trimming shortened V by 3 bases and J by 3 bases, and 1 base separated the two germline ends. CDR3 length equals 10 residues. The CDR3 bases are TGCAGTGCTAGTACAGATACGCAGTATTTT. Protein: CSASTDTQYF.

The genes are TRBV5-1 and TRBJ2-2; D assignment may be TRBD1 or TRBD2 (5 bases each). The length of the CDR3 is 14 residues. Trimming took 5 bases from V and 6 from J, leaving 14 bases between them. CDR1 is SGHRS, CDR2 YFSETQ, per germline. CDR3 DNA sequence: TGCGCCAGCAGTTCCGAGGGGCACCCCGGGGAGCTGTTTTTT. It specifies CASSSEGHPGELFF. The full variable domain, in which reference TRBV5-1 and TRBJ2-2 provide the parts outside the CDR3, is KAGVTQTPRYLIKTRGQQVTLSCSPISGHRSVSWYQQTPGQGLQFLFEYFSETQRNKGNFPGRFSGRQFSNSRSEMNVSTLELGDSALYLCASSSEGHPGELFFGEGSRLTVL.

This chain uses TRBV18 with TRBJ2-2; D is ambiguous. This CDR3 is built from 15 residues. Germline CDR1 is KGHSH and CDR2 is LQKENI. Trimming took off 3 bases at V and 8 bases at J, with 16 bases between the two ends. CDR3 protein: CASSPLGRLVGELFF. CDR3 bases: TGTGCCAGCTCACCTTTAGGACGCCTCGTGGGGGAGCTGTTTTTT.

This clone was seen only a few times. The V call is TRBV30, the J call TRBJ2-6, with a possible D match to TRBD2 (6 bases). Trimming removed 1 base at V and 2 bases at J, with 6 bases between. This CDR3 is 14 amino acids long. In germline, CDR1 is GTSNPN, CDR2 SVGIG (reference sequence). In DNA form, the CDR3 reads TGTGCCTGGAGTGGGGGGGCTGGGGCCAACGTCCTGACTTTC. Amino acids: CAWSGGAGANVLTF.